This entry is about one T cell receptor (beta chain). TCRdb keeps only in-frame clones here, not all; method: immunoSEQ multiplex PCR. The sample holds 630,000 or so clones, more than 75% seen once. CDR3 length: 14 residues. CDR1 MNHNS and CDR2 SASEGT come from the germline V gene. Germline trimming cut 10 bases from V and 0 bases from J; bases unmatched to any gene: 6. This sample was included in a study of shared T cell receptors in the human thymus. This sample was shared with a second study, whose subject was human thymus T cells. This second report adds: Surgeons resected thymus tissue during corrective heart surgery.

The gene calls are TRBV6-1 and TRBJ1-3, with TRBD1 matching over 7 bases. Sequencing was carried out using thymocytes. The sequence was obtained from a boy in the first two years of life with a congenital heart defect. The CDR3 spells CAISGQSSGNTIYF. The CDR3 DNA is TGTGCCATATCGGGACAGAGCTCTGGAAACACCATATATTTT.